This T cell receptor (beta chain) stems from a study of shared clonotypes between healthy human individuals. In this sample, this clone turned up once. Antigen specificity is unknown. Study-wide points: Naive CD4 clonotype sharing across several donors was about 5%.

Trimming took 1 base from V and 8 from J; bases not matched to a gene: 6. Germline V gene sequence: CDR1 MGHDK, CDR2 SYGVNS. The CDR3 totals 15 residues. Generated by immunoSEQ multiplex PCR, the TCRdb table keeps only in-frame clones and is missing some. The sample contains 950,000 to 1,300,000 clones, approximately 76% of which appear only once. The sample was memory CD4+ T cells sorted from blood. Subset indicated: CD45RA-negative fraction. The gene calls are TRBV25-1 and TRBJ2-1, with 9 bases lining up with TRBD2. The clonotype originates from a man younger than 30 in good health. CDR3 region: CASSELVSGSYEQFF. The CDR3 DNA sequence: TGTGCCAGCAGTGAATTGGTTAGCGGGAGCTATGAGCAGTTCTTC. Full variable domain (missing parts from reference TRBV25-1 and TRBJ2-1): EADIYQTPRYLVIGTGKKITLECSQTMGHDKMYWYQQDPGMELHLIHYSYGVNSTEKGDLSSESTVSRIRTEHFPLTLESARPSHTSQYLCASSELVSGSYEQFFGPGTRLTVL.